Described below is a single T cell receptor (beta chain) sequence and its context. Its antigen is unidentified. Synthetic TCR analog templates were spiked into each PCR. Using immunoSEQ multiplex PCR, the repertoire was profiled, and TCRdb retains in-frame clones only, with some absent. The sample lists 25,000 to 35,000 clones, approximately 81% occurring once. The sample belongs to a study of PD-L1 blockade in urothelial cancer. Whole-study results and caveats: Pretreatment peripheral blood TCR clonality that fell below the median predicted better survival among the patients studied.

Time point: peripheral blood 6 weeks after treatment start. The sample in question was PBMCs, obtained around atezolizumab (anti-PD-L1) treatment. The receptor's source is a man between 65 and 85 years old with urothelial cancer.

CDR3: CASSSLTGTGANQPQHF. In DNA, the CDR3 is TGTGCCAGCAGTTCCTTAACCGGGACAGGGGCCAATCAGCCCCAGCATTTT. The rearrangement links TRBV27 to TRBJ1-5, with 10 nucleotides matching TRBD1. V shed 4 bases, J shed 3 bases, and the junction held 9 bases outside the gene matches. Germline V gene sequence: CDR1 MNHEY, CDR2 SMNVEV (reference sequence). The CDR3 runs 17 residues.